Shown below are 9 T cell receptor beta chains from a single sample sequenced in a study of cytomegalovirus exposure and HLA in healthy donors. In the PCR, 60 Vbeta and 13 Jbeta primers were used. Assay: immunoSEQ multiplex PCR; the TCRdb copy retains only in-frame clones and omits some. Recorded for this sample: some 89,000 clones. Sequencing was done on a sample of PBMCs. These receptor sequences come from a woman in her twenties or thirties in good health and CMV-seronegative.

This chain uses TRBV5-6 with TRBJ1-2; no clear D. Germline CDR1 and CDR2: SGHDT and YYEEEE. Trimming took off 2 bases at V and 4 bases at J, with 18 bases between the two ends. There are 16 residues in the CDR3. CDR3 bases: TGTGCCAGCAGCTTAGTCGGCGGCCACCCGGGCTATGGCTACACCTTC. Protein product: CASSLVGGHPGYGYTF.

The V call is TRBV19, the J call TRBJ1-4; TRBD1 might be the D (5 bases). The CDR3 loop spans 13 amino acids. Germline V gene data show CDR1 as LNHDA and CDR2 as SQIVND (reference sequence). With 6 bases removed from V and 7 bases from J, the gap between germline ends came to 12 bases. The CDR3 region has the DNA TGTGCCAGTAGCGGGGGAAGTCGTGAAAAACTGTTTTTT. It is translated as CASSGGSREKLFF.

V gene TRBV5-1 combines with J gene TRBJ2-3, with 15 bases fitting TRBD2. This CDR3 has 20 residues. CDR1 and CDR2 from the germline V gene are SGHRS and YFSETQ. J gave up 0 bases and V 3 bases, and 11 bases lay outside the gene matches. The CDR3 DNA reads TGCGCCAGCAGCTCTGGACTAGCGGGGGGGCTCCTCTCTAGCACAGATACGCAGTATTTT. Translating it yields CASSSGLAGGLLSSTDTQYF.

The chain recombines TRBV14 with TRBJ1-2; maybe TRBD1 (6 bases). V gave up 1 base and J gave up 0 bases, with 18 bases separating them. Germline lookup yields CDR1 SGHDN and CDR2 FVKESK. The CDR3 sequence is 18 residues long. The CDR3 coding sequence is TGTGCCAGCAGCCAAGGCCCAGGGGCCGGTACCACTAACTATGGCTACACCTTC. Translation: CASSQGPGAGTTNYGYTF.

This chain connects TRBV5-1 to TRBJ2-7; 10 bases map to TRBD1. Trimming cost V 2 bases and J 3 bases; bases outside gene matches: 5. Per germline, CDR1 SGHRS and CDR2 YFSETQ. The CDR3 length is 15 residues. CDR3 amino acids: CASSFGQGGLYEQYF. CDR3 DNA sequence: TGCGCCAGCAGCTTTGGACAGGGGGGCCTCTACGAGCAGTACTTC.

The CDR3 spells CASSVDSDGYTF. CDR3 DNA sequence: TGTGCCAGCAGCGTTGACTCGGATGGCTACACCTTC. This chain links TRBV9 with TRBJ1-2; D unresolved. The CDR3 contains 12 residues. Germline CDR1 reads SGDLS; CDR2 reads YYNGEE. Trimming cost V 2 bases and J 6 bases, with 8 bases left between them.

CDR3 sequence: CASSVPGQFEKLFF. Here the CDR3 DNA reads TGTGCCAGTAGTGTCCCGGGACAGTTCGAAAAACTGTTTTTT. The rearrangement joins TRBV19 to TRBJ1-4; 7 bases agree with TRBD1. CDR3 length: 14 residues. Per germline, CDR1 LNHDA and CDR2 SQIVND (reference sequence). Germline trimming cut 5 bases from V and 8 bases from J; bases unmatched to any gene: 8. The variable domain in full, completed from reference TRBV19 and TRBJ1-4, reads DGGITQSPKYLFRKEGQNVTLSCEQNLNHDAMYWYRQDPGQGLRLIYYSQIVNDFQKGDIAEGYSVSREKKESFPLTVTSAQKNPTAFYLCASSVPGQFEKLFFGSGTQLSVL.

V and J are TRBV5-1 and TRBJ2-2; a weak D match, TRBD1 (6 bases). V was trimmed by 0 bases and J by 3 bases, leaving 12 bases between them. Germline V gene sequence: CDR1 SGHRS, CDR2 YFSETQ. This CDR3 has 16 residues. CDR3 coding DNA: TGCGCCAGCAGCTTGGCCGGGCAGGGGTACACCGGGGAGCTGTTTTTT. This sequence encodes CASSLAGQGYTGELFF.

The chain combines TRBV14 with TRBJ2-7; 11 nucleotides agree with TRBD1. This CDR3 has 16 residues. Per germline, CDR1 SGHDN and CDR2 FVKESK. V lost 4 bases, J lost 5 bases, and 10 bases stayed unmatched. This CDR3 reads CASSRGRDRGYHEQYF. The CDR3 region has the DNA TGTGCCAGCAGCCGAGGCCGGGACAGGGGGTATCACGAGCAGTACTTC.